This is a list of T cell receptor beta chains from one sample in a study of cytomegalovirus exposure and HLA in healthy donors. The table came from immunoSEQ multiplex PCR; TCRdb's copy has only in-frame clones and leaves some out. The sample yields 200,000 or so clones, of which the top ten take up around 0.74%. The sequencing input was PBMCs. These receptors were taken from a boy aged 5-17 years in good health and CMV-seronegative. CDR3s include the opening cysteine and the closing phenylalanine or tryptophan. The order of the fields is V gene, D gene, J gene, CDR3 protein. The D gene is left open where the match is weak.

>TRBV7-8|-|TRBJ2-1
CASSLAYKSSYNEQFF
>TRBV6-6|TRBD1|TRBJ2-5
CASSYAQGVPGETQYF
>TRBV7-2|TRBD1|TRBJ1-5
CASPNPGQGNNQPQHF
>TRBV9|TRBD2|TRBJ2-7
CASSVGASGGIYEQYF
>TRBV14|-|TRBJ2-7
CASSQDQDEQYF
>TRBV19|-|TRBJ1-1
CASSRGTEAFF
>TRBV7-8|-|TRBJ1-5
CASSSVVPETPQALSSNQPQHF
>TRBV5-1|-|TRBJ1-1
CASSPPGLGLNTEAFF
>TRBV11-2|TRBD1|TRBJ2-1
CASSLRQGFNNEQFF
>TRBV7-2|TRBD1|TRBJ1-2
CASRGRDSFARGGYTF
>TRBV6-1|-|TRBJ1-2
CASSEAYGGSYYGYTF
>TRBV6-5|-|TRBJ1-1
CASSYEVGQGPSAFF
>TRBV5-4|-|TRBJ2-1
CASSSYSNEQFF
>TRBV7-9|-|TRBJ1-1
CASSLALAENTEAFF
>TRBV6-1|TRBD1|TRBJ2-7
CASSEEGTGSSEQYF
>TRBV5-1|TRBD1|TRBJ2-3
CASSLQGFVDTQYF
>TRBV4-2|TRBD1|TRBJ1-1
CASSQDGQGVEAFF
>TRBV11-3|TRBD2|TRBJ2-1
CASSLGRVSSGPGQFF
>TRBV19|-|TRBJ1-4
CASSINVYRVDEKLFF
>TRBV2|-|TRBJ2-5
CASRHGDNKQETQYF
>TRBV6-5|TRBD2|TRBJ2-3
CASKLAGATDTQYF
>TRBV19|-|TRBJ1-1
CASRSYRFTEAFF
>TRBV7-8|-|TRBJ1-1
CASSLHGRGGMNTEAFF
>TRBV28|-|TRBJ2-7
CASSEDTNSYEQYF
>TRBV18|TRBD2|-
CASSGREGTYEQYF
>TRBV11-2|TRBD2|TRBJ2-1
CASRFLAGPPKGQFF
>TRBV13|TRBD1|TRBJ2-7
CASSGSTGDRGRSYEQYF
>TRBV27|TRBD1|TRBJ1-2
CASSSWDRGGYTF
>TRBV5-8|-|TRBJ2-4
CASSYQVLLAKNIQYF
>TRBV18|-|TRBJ1-6
CASSPPPDSGSPLHF
>TRBV5-5|-|TRBJ2-7
CASSLGLYEQYF
>TRBV9|TRBD1|TRBJ2-6
CASSVLSGTDTPGANVLTF
>TRBV7-9|TRBD1|TRBJ1-1
CASSGNRGRNTEAFF
>TRBV11-2|TRBD1|TRBJ2-2
CASSYHRGETGELFF
>TRBV19|-|TRBJ2-7
CASSTTGASYEQYF
>TRBV6-5|TRBD2|TRBJ2-3
CASSYTSGGPDTQYF
>TRBV7-4|TRBD2|TRBJ2-5
CASSSRGEETQYF
>TRBV19|-|-
CASSVNPSYEQYF
>TRBV7-8|TRBD1|TRBJ1-5
CASSLVGTASNQPQHF
>TRBV2|TRBD2|TRBJ2-1
CASSRGTSGGINEQFF
>TRBV5-8|-|TRBJ2-7
CASSLVSGRDSEQYF
>TRBV30|-|TRBJ1-6
CAWSRYDSPLHF
>TRBV9|TRBD2|TRBJ2-7
CASSPRPQLADFYEQYF
>TRBV7-3|-|TRBJ2-7
CASSPGPSSYEQYF